The clone carrying this TCR beta chain was detected only a few times. Its target is not known. This entry is derived from a study of post-analysis software for immune sequencing data. General observations from the study: By F measure, samples from a shared preparation batch strongly co-clustered. The five TRBV segments detected at higher frequency in patients than in controls included TRBV5-6, TRBV5-1 and TRBV20-1. Among multiple sclerosis patients, normalized Chao1 diversity was significantly below that of controls.

The CDR3 extends over 15 amino acids. CDR1 and CDR2 (germline): ENHRY, SYGVKD. Trimming at V came to 6 bases and at J to 0 bases, leaving 7 bases not matched to a gene. Prepared TCR beta cDNA libraries contained unique molecular identifiers. The T cell input of 1 to 10 million gave around 540,000 cDNA molecules. MiXCR, run by TCRdb on the PCR reads, gives a single entry per CDR3 protein. The sample records a few hundred thousand distinct CDR3 sequences, approximately 42% being singletons. Sequencing was performed on blood. V usage is TRBV10-3 and J usage is TRBJ1-1; TRBD1 aligns across 7 bases. The TCR sequence derives from a girl aged 2 to 9 with multiple sclerosis. This CDR3 is CAIRQGVSLNTEAFF. CDR3 nucleotide sequence: TGTGCCATCAGGCAGGGGGTGAGTTTGAACACTGAAGCTTTCTTT.